These 21 T cell receptor beta chains were all obtained from the same sample, sequenced in a study of blood T cells in healthy people across ages. A sample-barcoded 5' primer and a J-beta primer mix were used in a second PCR of roughly 6 to 11 cycles. TCRdb called the 5' RACE reads again in MiXCR, with one record for every CDR3 protein. Of hundreds of thousands of distinct CDR3 sequences detected, around 38% appear once; the ten largest clones hold 30%. Sequenced: blood. The receptors come from a man at least 80 years old in good health.

In the case of this clonotype: Given a much more abundant clone one base away, this may be a read error. The chain carries TRBV6-5 and TRBJ2-5; D possibly matches TRBD1 or TRBD2 (5 bases each). The end of the DNA fits TRBJ2-7 better, so the J call may be wrong. Per germline, CDR1 MNHEY and CDR2 SVGAGI. The CDR3 length is 15 residues. The DNA of the CDR3 is TGTGCCAGCAGTGCCTTTGTGCCAGAGGGACGCGAGCAGTACTTC. This gives the protein CASSAFVPEGREQYF.

The V and J genes are TRBV25-1 and TRBJ2-5, with 9 bases lining up with TRBD1. The CDR3 sequence is 14 residues long. V was pared by 6 bases and J by 7 bases, with 9 bases of the junction left unmatched. Looked up from germline, CDR1 is MGHDK and CDR2 is SYGVNS. This CDR3 is CASSLLVGQGTQYF. CDR3 DNA sequence: TGTGCCAGCAGCCTCCTTGTGGGACAGGGGACCCAGTACTTC.

The chain links TRBV2 to TRBJ2-7; 7 nucleotides match TRBD1. V was pared by 1 base and J by 5 bases, with 8 bases of the junction left unmatched. CDR1 and CDR2 (germline): SNHLY, FYNNEI. The CDR3 spans 15 residues. The chain's CDR3 is CASSEGGQNLDEQYF. The CDR3 coding sequence is TGTGCCAGCAGTGAAGGGGGACAGAATTTGGACGAGCAGTACTTC.

This clonotype has at least ten counts. CDR3 in amino acids: CSARGVGGRYNNEQFF. Here the CDR3 DNA reads TGCAGTGCTAGAGGCGTAGGCGGGAGGTATAACAATGAGCAGTTCTTC. The V and J genes are TRBV20-1 and TRBJ2-1, with TRBD2 matching 8 bases. This CDR3 contains 16 residues. With 1 base clipped from V and 5 bases from J, the junction kept 10 bases outside the gene matches. CDR1 and CDR2 (germline): DFQATT, SNEGSKA (reference sequence).

The rearrangement links TRBV18 to TRBJ2-7; perhaps D is TRBD1 or TRBD2 (5 bases each). The closer fit of TRBJ2-5 to the DNA end suggests the J call may be wrong. The CDR3 consists of 14 residues. Germline lookup yields CDR1 KGHSH and CDR2 LQKENI. Written as DNA, the CDR3 is TGTGCCAGCTCACCAGGGACCCCCCGGGAGACCCAGTACTTC. Translating gives CASSPGTPRETQYF.

This chain connects TRBV6-5 to TRBJ2-5, with 7 nucleotides matching TRBD1. The DNA matches TRBJ2-7 better at its end, which makes the J call doubtful. The CDR3 totals 15 residues. Germline-derived CDR1 and CDR2 are MNHEY and SVGAGI. The CDR3 is CASREDRADFYEQYF. CDR3 nucleotide sequence: TGTGCCAGCAGAGAAGACAGGGCAGACTTCTACGAGCAGTACTTC.

V is TRBV4-3 and J is TRBJ2-3, with D possibly TRBD2 on 6 matching bases. V was pared by 2 bases and J by 6 bases, with 18 bases between. CDR1 and CDR2 from the germline V gene are LGHNA and YSLEER. This CDR3 has 16 amino acids. The CDR3 sequence is CASSQRLAEGWDTQYF. Here the CDR3 DNA reads TGCGCCAGCAGCCAACGTCTGGCGGAGGGGTGGGATACGCAGTATTTT.

This clonotype was observed a few times. V and J are TRBV6-2 or TRBV6-3 and TRBJ2-1; TRBD1 aligns across 8 bases. Germline V gene data show CDR1 as MNHEY and CDR2 as SVGEGT. This CDR3 has 14 residues. Trimming took 6 bases from V and 7 from J; bases not matched to a gene: 8. The CDR3 nucleotides are TGTGCCAGCAGACGGGACAGGTCCGGGAATGAGCAGTTCTTC. Translated, it gives CASRRDRSGNEQFF.

This clonotype was counted only a few times. The chain joins TRBV20-1 to TRBJ2-1; 9 nucleotides agree with TRBD2. Germline CDR1 is DFQATT and CDR2 is SNEGSKA (reference sequence). The CDR3 totals 13 residues. The V and J ends lost 7 bases and 3 bases, in that order; junction bases with no gene match: 4. CDR3 sequence (DNA): TGCAGTGTGAGGACTAGCGACTACAATGAGCAGTTCTTC. It is translated as CSVRTSDYNEQFF.

Only a few counts were recorded for this clonotype. The gene calls are TRBV29-1 and TRBJ2-7; D gene ambiguous. Trimming stripped 2 bases from V and 2 bases from J, with 4 bases between. Looked up from germline, CDR1 is SQVTM and CDR2 is ANQGSEA. This CDR3 region has 11 residues. The CDR3 sequence: CSVELAYEQYF. The DNA of the CDR3 is TGCAGCGTTGAACTTGCCTACGAGCAGTACTTC.

The V call is TRBV5-1, the J call TRBJ1-1, with D unresolved. Looked up from germline, CDR1 is SGHRS and CDR2 is YFSETQ. The CDR3 length is 15 residues. V lost 6 bases and J lost 2, with 17 bases in between. DNA for the CDR3: TGCGCCAGCACCCTAGATGACGGCCGAAACACTGAAGCTTTCTTT. It specifies CASTLDDGRNTEAFF.

The table lists this clonotype with many counts. The chain employs TRBV3-1 and TRBJ1-2; D might be TRBD1 (5 bases). Trimming took 2 bases from V and 4 from J, leaving 17 bases between them. Germline lookup yields CDR1 LGHDT and CDR2 YNNKEL (reference sequence). The CDR3 has 16 amino acids. The CDR3 reads CASSQTLGTVVYGYTF. The CDR3 coding sequence is TGTGCCAGCAGCCAAACGCTGGGGACGGTGGTCTATGGCTACACCTTC.

This clonotype was counted a few times. A single base separates this from a much larger clone, so it may be a read error. The chain is built from TRBV6-6 and TRBJ2-6; 7 bases fit TRBD1. The germline V gene has CDR1 MNHNY and CDR2 SVGAGI (reference sequence). This CDR3 comprises 15 residues. V gave up 2 bases and J gave up 2 bases; unmatched junction bases: 0. The CDR3 region has the DNA TGTGCCAGCAGTTACACAGGGGCTGGGGCCAACGTCCTGACTTTC. Its protein is CASSYTGAGANVLTF.

Remarks on this clonotype: A much larger clone lies a single base off, so this may be a read error. This chain uses TRBV28 with TRBJ2-1; TRBD1 matches 10 bases. The CDR3 runs to 16 residues. Per the germline V gene, CDR1 is MDHEN and CDR2 is SYDVKM. V was pared by 5 bases and J by 13 bases, with 17 bases of the junction left unmatched. This chain's CDR3 is CASSRRTGGLGETQFF. The DNA for the CDR3 is TGTGCCAGCAGTCGCCGGACAGGGGGACTTGGGGAGACCCAGTTCTTC.

The gene calls are TRBV28 and TRBJ1-3; 7 bases are shared with TRBD1. V was pared by 8 bases and J by 7 bases, with 8 bases of the junction left unmatched. Germline-derived CDR1 and CDR2 are MDHEN and SYDVKM. The CDR3 totals 13 residues. CDR3 protein: CASGTVGKNTIYF. The CDR3 DNA is TGTGCCAGCGGGACAGTAGGAAAGAACACCATATATTTT.

The chain recombines TRBV7-9 with TRBJ1-1, with 8 bases aligning to TRBD1. Trimming removed 5 bases from V and 1 base from J; junction bases left unmatched: 6. This CDR3 spans 15 amino acids. The germline CDR1 and CDR2 sequences are SEHNR and FQNEAQ (reference sequence). The CDR3 spells CASSPSQGANTEAFF. In DNA form, the CDR3 reads TGTGCCAGCAGCCCCTCGCAGGGGGCGAACACTGAAGCTTTCTTT.

A few counts support this clonotype. The V and J genes are TRBV4-3 and TRBJ2-6; 10 bases are shared with TRBD1. V was clipped by 3 bases and J by 0 bases; unmatched bases: 8. The CDR3 runs to 19 residues. Germline V gives CDR1 LGHNA, CDR2 YSLEER. The CDR3 coding sequence is TGCGCCAGCAGCCATCAGATGGGGACAGGGGCCTCTGGGGCCAACGTCCTGACTTTC. Protein sequence: CASSHQMGTGASGANVLTF.

This clonotype showed up just a few times. The chain joins TRBV7-2 to TRBJ2-3; the D gene could be TRBD1 or TRBD2 (5 bases each). The V end was cut by 0 bases, the J end by 5 bases, with 12 bases between. The germline V gene encodes CDR1 SGHTA and CDR2 FQGNSA. The CDR3 is 15 residues long. Written as DNA, the CDR3 is TGTGCCAGCAGCTTAGCAGGGGACGGTGGAGATACGCAGTATTTT. Its protein product is CASSLAGDGGDTQYF.

The J gene is TRBJ1-4, the V gene TRBV4-1; tentative D call: TRBD1 (5 bases). Germline lookup yields CDR1 MGHRA and CDR2 YSYEKL. There are 15 residues in the CDR3. V was cut by 0 bases and J by 7 bases, with 12 bases left in between. CDR3 protein: CASSQETAKPEKLFF. CDR3 DNA sequence: TGCGCCAGCAGCCAAGAGACAGCAAAACCTGAAAAACTGTTTTTT.

This clonotype has just a few counts. J is TRBJ2-1 and V is TRBV2; TRBD2 agrees at 12 bases. The J segment lost 5 bases and the V segment lost 2 bases, leaving 1 base of the junction unmatched. The CDR3 consists of 15 residues. CDR1 and CDR2 from the germline V gene are SNHLY and FYNNEI. The CDR3 protein is CASSELAGGDNEQFF. The CDR3 region has the DNA TGTGCCAGCAGTGAACTAGCGGGGGGGGACAATGAGCAGTTCTTC.

This clonotype has a handful of counts. The chain combines TRBV20-1 with TRBJ2-5; D gene uncertain. V was cut by 0 bases and J by 5 bases, with 7 bases left in between. The CDR3 sequence is 12 residues long. Germline CDR1 DFQATT, CDR2 SNEGSKA (reference sequence). The CDR3 DNA reads as TGCAGTGCTAGAGATCCACGGGAGACCCAGTACTTC. As protein: CSARDPRETQYF.